Below are 31 T cell receptor beta chains sequenced from a single sample in a study of identical twins. TCRdb redid the calling of the 5' RACE reads with MiXCR, one entry per CDR3 protein. The sample lists 400,000 to 500,000 distinct CDR3 sequences; roughly 20% were seen once. Specimen: naive T cells sorted from blood. The source is a man aged 45-60 years in good health.

The chain recombines TRBV29-1 with TRBJ1-1; TRBD1 aligns across 9 bases. J was trimmed by 4 bases and V by 6 bases; bases with no gene match: 6. Germline CDR1 reads SQVTM; CDR2 reads ANQGSEA. CDR3 length: 13 amino acids. CDR3 DNA sequence: TGCAGCGTCGACCGGGACAGGGCCACTGAAGCTTTCTTT. Amino acid sequence: CSVDRDRATEAFF.

The V and J genes are TRBV2 and TRBJ1-6, with no clear D. The CDR3 covers 14 residues. The V gene lost 1 base and the J gene lost 7 bases, with 8 bases spanning the gap. Germline V gene lookup returns CDR1 SNHLY and CDR2 FYNNEI. The CDR3 sequence is CASSEGRKNSPLHF. CDR3 nucleotides: TGTGCCAGCAGTGAAGGGCGGAAGAATTCACCCCTCCACTTT.

This clonotype turned up a few times. A read error may account for a junction end that differs from germline. This rearrangement joins TRBV7-7 to TRBJ2-2, with D possibly being TRBD1 (5 bases). Germline V gene sequence: CDR1 SSHAT, CDR2 FNYEAQ (reference sequence). CDR3 size: 14 residues. CDR3 coding DNA: TGTGCTAGCAGCCTGACAGCTAACACCGGGGAGCTGTTTTTT. It encodes CASSLTANTGELFF.

This clonotype was seen a few times. The CDR3 sequence: CASSGLAYEQFF. The DNA of the CDR3 is TGTGCCAGCAGCGGACTAGCCTATGAGCAGTTCTTC. The genes are TRBV9 and TRBJ2-1; 7 bases line up with TRBD2. Germline V gene sequence: CDR1 SGDLS, CDR2 YYNGEE. This CDR3 comprises 12 residues. Trimming at V came to 3 bases and at J to 8 bases, leaving 2 bases not matched to a gene.

Details on this clonotype: This may be a read error, as it is one base from a much larger clone. This sequence joins TRBV4-3 and TRBJ2-7, with D tentatively TRBD1 (5 bases). CDR3 length: 16 amino acids. With 0 bases removed from V and 0 bases from J, the gap between germline ends came to 12 bases. CDR1 is LGHNA, CDR2 YSLEER, per germline. CDR3 protein: CASSQDFQGDSYEQYF. The CDR3, as DNA: TGCGCCAGCAGCCAAGATTTCCAAGGGGACTCCTACGAGCAGTACTTC.

This clonotype was counted ten times or more. The V gene is TRBV4-1, the J gene TRBJ1-2, with 10 bases lining up with TRBD1. The germline V gene has CDR1 MGHRA and CDR2 YSYEKL. The CDR3 extends over 13 amino acids. With V trimmed by 3 bases and J by 5 bases, 0 bases remained unmatched. The CDR3 nucleotides are TGCGCCAGCAGCCAGGACAGGGGGTATGGCTACACCTTC. Translation: CASSQDRGYGYTF.

A few counts support this clonotype. The chain joins TRBV27 to TRBJ2-6, with D unresolved. Trimming took 8 bases from V and 7 from J, leaving 12 bases between them. The CDR3 runs 13 residues. The germline gives CDR1 MNHEY, CDR2 SMNVEV (reference sequence). As DNA, the CDR3 is TGTGCCAGCTCCCCTGGAGTCGCCAACGTCCTGACTTTC. Protein sequence: CASSPGVANVLTF.

Many counts were recorded for this clonotype. J is TRBJ2-6 and V is TRBV5-1, with D unclear. Germline loops: CDR1 SGHRS, CDR2 YFSETQ. Trimming stripped 0 bases from V and 0 bases from J, with 10 bases between. The CDR3 contains 17 residues. CDR3 bases: TGCGCCAGCAGCTTGGCCGTCGCCAGCTCTGGGGCCAACGTCCTGACTTTC. It encodes CASSLAVASSGANVLTF.

This clonotype has more than one count but fewer than ten. Just one base apart from a much larger clone, this may be a read error. V and J are TRBV6-2 or TRBV6-3 and TRBJ1-2, with 7 bases fitting TRBD1. Germline V gene lookup returns CDR1 MNHEY and CDR2 SVGEGT. CDR3 size: 14 residues. Unmatched junction bases numbered 1, after V lost 1 base and J lost 2 bases. The CDR3 DNA reads TGTGCCAGCAGTTACTTGGACAGGAACTATGGCTACACCTTC. This sequence encodes CASSYLDRNYGYTF.

This clonotype was counted only a few times. The rearrangement links TRBV9 to TRBJ2-7; D unclear. Trimming stripped 3 bases from V and 5 bases from J, with 9 bases between. The CDR3 runs to 12 residues. From germline, CDR1 is SGDLS and CDR2 YYNGEE. The CDR3 loop is CASSENENEQYF. The CDR3 DNA reads TGTGCCAGCAGCGAGAACGAGAACGAGCAGTACTTC.

This clonotype was detected ten times or more. The chain combines TRBV6-2 or TRBV6-3 with TRBJ2-1; D is possibly TRBD1 (6 bases). The CDR3 is 16 amino acids. CDR1 and CDR2 (germline): MNHEY, SVGEGT. V was pared by 0 bases and J by 5 bases, with 14 bases between. CDR3 loop: CASSYSISRGHNEQFF. CDR3 nucleotides: TGTGCCAGCAGTTACTCCATATCCAGGGGACACAATGAGCAGTTCTTC.

The CDR3 spells CASSGSSSYNEQFF. The CDR3 DNA reads TGTGCCAGCAGCGGGTCGAGCTCCTACAATGAGCAGTTCTTC. The chain combines TRBV27 with TRBJ2-1; the D is unclear. The CDR3 runs to 14 residues. Germline V CDR1 and CDR2: MNHEY, SMNVEV (reference sequence). Trimming stripped 6 bases from V and 0 bases from J, with 9 bases between.

V gene TRBV15 combines with J gene TRBJ2-1, with 7 bases fitting TRBD2. The germline CDR1 and CDR2 sequences are LNHNV and YYDKDF (reference sequence). V trimming: 5 bases; J trimming: 2 bases; junction bases outside the gene matches: 6. CDR3 length equals 15 residues. CDR3 region: CATSLRGSPYNEQFF. CDR3 nucleotide sequence: TGTGCCACCAGCCTGCGGGGGTCCCCCTACAATGAGCAGTTCTTC.

V gene TRBV5-1 combines with J gene TRBJ2-1; 9 nucleotides align to TRBD1. Germline lookup yields CDR1 SGHRS and CDR2 YFSETQ. The V gene end was trimmed by 3 bases and the J gene end by 8 bases; junction bases not matched to a gene: 12. The CDR3 contains 16 residues. CDR3 nucleotides: TGCGCCAGCAGCTGGGGAGGACAGGGGCGCGGCGATGAGCAGTTCTTC. This gives the protein CASSWGGQGRGDEQFF.

This clonotype was counted a few times. The chain recombines TRBV20-1 with TRBJ2-3, with TRBD1 matching 7 bases. The length of the CDR3 is 16 residues. Germline lookup yields CDR1 DFQATT and CDR2 SNEGSKA (reference sequence). With 0 bases clipped from V and 2 bases from J, the junction kept 8 bases outside the gene matches. In DNA form, the CDR3 reads TGCAGTGCTAGAGACCCACAGGGGTCCGCCACAGATACGCAGTATTTT. Amino acids: CSARDPQGSATDTQYF.

Many counts were recorded for this clonotype. The chain uses TRBV29-1 and TRBJ2-1, with D perhaps TRBD1 or TRBD2 (5 bases each). CDR3 length: 18 amino acids. Deletions cut 7 bases from V and 0 bases from J, with 25 bases between. The germline V gene encodes CDR1 SQVTM and CDR2 ANQGSEA. CDR3 DNA: TGCAGCGGCCACCGGGACGGCCGAGGCGGAAGCTCCTACAATGAGCAGTTCTTC. It codes for CSGHRDGRGGSSYNEQFF.

The chain couples TRBV11-2 to TRBJ2-7, with TRBD2 matching over 7 bases. The CDR3 length is 14 residues. J lost 7 bases, V lost 5 bases, and 11 bases had no gene match. Germline V CDR1 and CDR2: SGHAT, FQNNGV. This chain's CDR3 is CASSPQSLGGEQYF. In nucleotides, the CDR3 is TGTGCCAGCAGCCCCCAATCTTTGGGGGGGGAGCAGTACTTC.

The chain is built from TRBV20-1 and TRBJ1-1; D might be TRBD1 (6 bases). CDR3 length: 14 amino acids. Germline V gene sequence: CDR1 DFQATT, CDR2 SNEGSKA (reference sequence). V lost 0 bases, J lost 5 bases, and 13 bases lay in between. The CDR3 reads CSAREVRGRTEAFF. As DNA, the CDR3 is TGCAGTGCTAGAGAAGTCAGGGGTAGAACTGAAGCTTTCTTT.

CDR3 bases: TGCGCCAGCAGCGGAACAGGGGTGAATTCACCCCTCCACTTT. Encoded protein: CASSGTGVNSPLHF. The chain recombines TRBV5-1 with TRBJ1-6; 7 bases match TRBD1. CDR1 and CDR2 (germline): SGHRS, YFSETQ. J was trimmed by 7 bases and V by 4 bases; bases with no gene match: 5. The CDR3 covers 14 residues.

The V call is TRBV28, the J call TRBJ2-3; possibly TRBD1 or TRBD2 for D (5 bases each). The V gene lost 5 bases and the J gene lost 6 bases, with 21 bases spanning the gap. Germline V gene sequence: CDR1 MDHEN, CDR2 SYDVKM. There are 16 residues in the CDR3. CDR3: CASSTSIPGSIDTQYF. Here the CDR3 DNA reads TGTGCCAGCAGTACCAGTATTCCAGGGAGCATTGATACGCAGTATTTT.

The chain has TRBV6-2 or TRBV6-3 and TRBJ2-1, with 9 bases that match TRBD1. This CDR3 contains 16 residues. CDR1 is MNHEY, CDR2 SVGEGT, per germline. V gave up 2 bases and J gave up 6 bases; unmatched junction bases: 8. As DNA, the CDR3 is TGTGCCAGCAGTTACAACCCCGGGACAGGGAGCAATGAGCAGTTCTTC. The encoded protein is CASSYNPGTGSNEQFF.

This chain links TRBV9 with TRBJ2-7; 9 nucleotides agree with TRBD2. With 1 base clipped from V and 4 bases from J, the junction kept 6 bases outside the gene matches. The length of the CDR3 is 15 residues. The V gene's germline CDR1 is SGDLS and CDR2 YYNGEE. The DNA for the CDR3 is TGTGCCAGCAGCGTAAGTTTTAGCGGGAGATACGAGCAGTACTTC. The encoded protein is CASSVSFSGRYEQYF.

The V call is TRBV20-1, the J call TRBJ1-5; a weak D match, TRBD1 (6 bases). Germline CDR1 and CDR2: DFQATT and SNEGSKA (reference sequence). V lost 3 bases and J 4 bases, leaving 16 bases between the germline ends. This CDR3 is 15 amino acids long. CDR3 residues: CSASYRAHGNQPQHF. As DNA, the CDR3 is TGCAGTGCTAGCTACAGGGCTCATGGGAATCAGCCCCAGCATTTT.

A remark on this clonotype: A much larger clone differs by one base, so this may be a read error. The J gene is TRBJ2-1, the V gene TRBV7-9; a possible D gene is TRBD1 (6 bases). Germline V gene sequence: CDR1 SEHNR, CDR2 FQNEAQ (reference sequence). Trimming pared 5 bases from V and 4 bases from J, leaving 12 bases between. The CDR3 has 14 residues. CDR3 in DNA: TGTGCCAGCAGCCCGGGACAAAAATACAATGAGCAGTTCTTC. Protein sequence: CASSPGQKYNEQFF.

The gene calls are TRBV7-2 and TRBJ1-6; TRBD1 matches at 7 bases. The J segment lost 9 bases and the V segment lost 6 bases, leaving 8 bases of the junction unmatched. This CDR3 has 14 residues. Germline V gene lookup returns CDR1 SGHTA and CDR2 FQGNSA. The CDR3, as DNA: TGTGCCAGCAGGCGGGGGACAGTTGGTTCACCCCTCCACTTT. This encodes CASRRGTVGSPLHF.

In this sample, this clonotype turned up many times. The chain links TRBV10-2 to TRBJ2-3; D could derive from TRBD1 or TRBD2 (5 bases each). This CDR3 spans 14 amino acids. With 6 bases removed from V and 1 base from J, the gap between germline ends came to 11 bases. CDR1 WSHSY and CDR2 SAAADI come from the germline V gene. CDR3 nucleotide sequence: TGCGCCAGCAGGGCCGTGGGGGGCACAGATACGCAGTATTTT. Translation gives CASRAVGGTDTQYF.

CDR3: CASSLRQRGTGELFF. In DNA, the CDR3 is TGTGCCAGCAGTTTACGACAGAGGGGCACCGGGGAGCTGTTTTTT. The J gene is TRBJ2-2, the V gene TRBV12-3 or TRBV12-4; tentatively, D is TRBD1 or TRBD2 (5 bases each). V lost 2 bases, J lost 4 bases, and 11 bases lay in between. The CDR3 length is 15 residues.

In its sample, this clonotype was seen once. V usage is TRBV29-1 and J usage is TRBJ2-7; D possibly matches TRBD1 or TRBD2 (5 bases each). Germline CDR1 reads SQVTM; CDR2 reads ANQGSEA. The CDR3 has 11 amino acids. Trimming took off 7 bases at V and 6 bases at J, with 13 bases between the two ends. The CDR3 spells CSAVTGAEQYF. The CDR3 region has the DNA TGCAGCGCGGTGACCGGGGCCGAGCAGTACTTC.

This clonotype was observed a few times. The rearrangement links TRBV20-1 to TRBJ2-7; D not resolved. Germline loops: CDR1 DFQATT, CDR2 SNEGSKA (reference sequence). Trimming stripped 3 bases from V and 0 bases from J, with 18 bases between. The CDR3 spans 16 residues. CDR3 amino acids: CSASAASNLPSYEQYF. The CDR3 nucleotides are TGCAGTGCTAGCGCCGCCAGCAACTTACCCTCCTACGAGCAGTACTTC.

This clonotype was counted ten times or more. The chain carries TRBV12-3 or TRBV12-4 and TRBJ2-7; TRBD1 or TRBD2 may be the D gene (6 bases each). The CDR3 has 12 residues. Trimming stripped 8 bases from V and 13 bases from J, with 21 bases between. CDR3 sequence: CASSQAGHPRYF. DNA of the CDR3: TGTGCCAGCTCTCAGGCGGGACACCCGCGATACTTC.

The sample holds a few counts of this clonotype. Germline is not matched at one junction end, which may reflect a read error. This sequence joins TRBV12-3 or TRBV12-4 and TRBJ2-1; D ambiguous. There are 11 residues in the CDR3. The CDR3 region is CAGSYRNEQFF. In DNA form, the CDR3 reads TGTGCCGGCAGTTACAGAAATGAGCAGTTCTTC.